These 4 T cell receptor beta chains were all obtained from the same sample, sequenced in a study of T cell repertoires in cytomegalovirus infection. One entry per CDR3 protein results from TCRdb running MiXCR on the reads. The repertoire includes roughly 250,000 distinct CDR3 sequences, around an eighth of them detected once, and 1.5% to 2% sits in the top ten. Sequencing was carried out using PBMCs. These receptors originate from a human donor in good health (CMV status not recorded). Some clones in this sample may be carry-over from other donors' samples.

The CDR3, as DNA: TGTGCCACCAGTGAGAACGACTGGTATGGCTACACCTTC. It yields the protein CATSENDWYGYTF. This sequence joins TRBV24-1 and TRBJ1-2; unclear D gene. Trimming removed 4 bases from V and 5 bases from J, with 10 bases in between. The CDR3 runs to 13 residues. Germline V gene sequence: CDR1 KGHDR, CDR2 SFDVKD.

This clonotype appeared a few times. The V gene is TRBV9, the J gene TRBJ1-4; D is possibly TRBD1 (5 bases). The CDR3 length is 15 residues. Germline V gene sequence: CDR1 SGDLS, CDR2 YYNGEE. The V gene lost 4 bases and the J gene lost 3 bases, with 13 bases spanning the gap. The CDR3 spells CASSFRGQANEKLFF. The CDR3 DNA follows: TGTGCCAGCAGCTTCCGTGGACAAGCTAATGAAAAACTGTTTTTT.

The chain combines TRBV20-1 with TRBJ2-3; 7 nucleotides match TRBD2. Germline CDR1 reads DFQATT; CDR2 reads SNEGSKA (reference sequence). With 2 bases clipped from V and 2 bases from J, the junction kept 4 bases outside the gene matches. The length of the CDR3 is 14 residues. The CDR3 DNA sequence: TGCAGTGCTAGAAAAGCGGGAATCACAGATACGCAGTATTTT. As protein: CSARKAGITDTQYF.

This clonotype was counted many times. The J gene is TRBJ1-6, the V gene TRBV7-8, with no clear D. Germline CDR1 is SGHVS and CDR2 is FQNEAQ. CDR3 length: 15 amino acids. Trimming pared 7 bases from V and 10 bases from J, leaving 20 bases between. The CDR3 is CASNQTPGGGSPLHF. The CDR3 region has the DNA TGTGCCAGCAACCAAACCCCCGGAGGTGGATCACCCCTCCACTTT.